This is a list of T cell receptor beta chains from one sample in a study of blood T cell repertoires in COVID-19. Clones were read by immunoSEQ multiplex PCR, and TCRdb kept only the in-frame ones, dropping some. The data contain about 34,000 clones, 80% to 90% of them seen just once; the ten biggest clones take up roughly 13%. Material: peripheral blood. All receptors come from a man aged 55 to 70 with active COVID-19. Both conserved end residues are part of each CDR3. The D gene is left open where the match is weak. Clone size appears in some rows only: once, few, many, or a class for an expanded clone.

TRBD2	TRBV19	TRBJ2-7	-	TGTGCCAGTAGTAAATGGACTAGCGGGAGCTACGAGCAGTACTTC	CASSKWTSGSYEQYF
-	TRBV6-5	TRBJ1-1	-	TGTGCCAGCACGCGGAGTCCGGTTGACACTGAAGCTTTCTTT	CASTRSPVDTEAFF
TRBD2	TRBV29-1	TRBJ2-1	-	TGCAGCGTTGTAGGGGAGCGGGGCTCCTACAATGAGCAGTTCTTC	CSVVGERGSYNEQFF
TRBD2	TRBV19	TRBJ2-1	-	TGTGCCAGTAGTACCCTTAGCGGGAGGATGGGGAATGAGCAGTTCTTC	CASSTLSGRMGNEQFF
-	TRBV7-2	TRBJ2-1	-	TGTGCCAGCAGCCCAAGACTGGCGGGAAAGGGCTCCTACAATGAGCAGTTCTTC	CASSPRLAGKGSYNEQFF
-	TRBV18	TRBJ2-5	-	TGTGCCAGCTCACCCACGGACCAAGAGACCCAGTACTTC	CASSPTDQETQYF
TRBD1	TRBV23-1	TRBJ2-7	-	TGCGCCAGCAGTCAAGGCGCAGGGGGCCTCTCCTACGAGCAGTACTTC	CASSQGAGGLSYEQYF
TRBD1	TRBV19	TRBJ1-1	-	TGTGCCAGTAGGCTGGACAGGGCGGGGACTGAAGCTTTCTTT	CASRLDRAGTEAFF
-	TRBV11-2	TRBJ2-6	-	TGTGCCAGCAGCGTCCCCCCAGCGGTTGGGGCCAACGTCCTGACTTTC	CASSVPPAVGANVLTF
TRBD1	TRBV2	TRBJ2-6	once	TGTGCCAGCAGTGACCCAGGGGGCCTTGGGGCCAACGTCCTGACTTTC	CASSDPGGLGANVLTF
-	TRBV11-3	TRBJ1-1	-	TGTGCCAGCAGCTCGCCGCTTGATAGGAACACTGAAGCTTTCTTT	CASSSPLDRNTEAFF
-	TRBV19	TRBJ2-3	-	TGTGCCAGTAGTATACAGGGCTTGACAGATACGCAGTATTTT	CASSIQGLTDTQYF
-	TRBV19	TRBJ2-2	-	TGTGCCAGTAGCTGGCGGGAAAGTTTCGGGGAGCTGTTTTTT	CASSWRESFGELFF
TRBD1	TRBV18	TRBJ1-1	-	TGTGCCAGCTCACCACCGAACAGGGGAGGTACTGAAGCTTTCTTT	CASSPPNRGGTEAFF
-	TRBV5-1	TRBJ2-3	-	TGCGCCAGCGGACTCCCGGGCGGCACAGATACGCAGTATTTT	CASGLPGGTDTQYF
TRBD2	TRBV28	TRBJ2-1	-	TGTGCCAGCAGTTTAGGTCGCCCGGCGGGAGGGTATGGCAATGAGCAGTTCTTC	CASSLGRPAGGYGNEQFF
-	TRBV27	TRBJ1-2	-	TGTGCCAGCAGCCCGGGGGGGACGACGAATAACTATGGCTACACCTTC	CASSPGGTTNNYGYTF
-	TRBV4-1	TRBJ2-1	-	TGCGCCAGCAGCCAAGATGGACTGGTATTCCCCTACAATGAGCAGTTCTTC	CASSQDGLVFPYNEQFF
-	TRBV3-1/TRBV3-2	TRBJ2-7	-	TGTGCCAGCAGCCAGAAAGAGGGCCCCCAAGTCTTC	CASSQKEGPQVF
TRBD1	TRBV15	TRBJ2-6	-	TGTGCCACCAGCAGACTAACGGGACAGGGCCACTCTGGGGCCAACGTCCTGACTTTC	CATSRLTGQGHSGANVLTF
-	TRBV5-6	TRBJ1-4	-	TGTGCCAGCAGCTCTGTCTACAGGGCCGATAATGAAAAACTGTTTTTT	CASSSVYRADNEKLFF
TRBD1	TRBV5-8	TRBJ2-7	-	TGTGCCAGCAGCTTGACGGCGACAGGGTTTCCGGACTTC	CASSLTATGFPDF
TRBD2	TRBV3-1/TRBV3-2	TRBJ2-7	once	TGTGCCAGCAGCCAACCGGGACTAGCGGGAGTTGGCGAGCAGTACTTC	CASSQPGLAGVGEQYF
-	TRBV5-4	TRBJ1-3	few	TGTGCCAGCTTCGGGGGTCGGGGAGCTTCTGGAAACACCATATATTTT	CASFGGRGASGNTIYF
TRBD2	TRBV24-1	TRBJ2-1	-	TGTGCCACCAGTGAGACTAGCGGGAGGCCCGGTGAGCAGTTCTTC	CATSETSGRPGEQFF
-	TRBV7-3	TRBJ2-3	-	TGTGCCAGCAGCTTAAGCGGGACCCACACAGATACGCAGTATTTT	CASSLSGTHTDTQYF
TRBD2	TRBV14	TRBJ2-3	-	TGTGCCAGCAGCCAGCTAGCGGGAGGTACAGATACGCAGTATTTT	CASSQLAGGTDTQYF
TRBD1	TRBV6-5	TRBJ2-7	few	TGTGCCATCAGTACTAGACAGGGGGGCCACGAGCAGTACTTC	CAISTRQGGHEQYF
-	TRBV7-6	TRBJ2-7	-	TGTGCCAGCAGCGTCCGCTGGGGAGACGAGCAGTACTTC	CASSVRWGDEQYF
TRBD1	TRBV18	TRBJ1-5	few	TGTGCCAGCTCACCGGACAGGCCTAGCAATCAGCCCCAGCATTTT	CASSPDRPSNQPQHF
-	TRBV9	TRBJ2-7	-	TGTGCCAGCAGCGGGCCCGCCTACGAGCAGTACTTC	CASSGPAYEQYF
-	TRBV2	TRBJ1-4	-	TGTGCCAGCAGTGAGGGACTGGTCCAAAAACTGTTTTTT	CASSEGLVQKLFF
-	TRBV6-5	TRBJ1-6	-	TGTGCCAGCAGCCGAAGGGGCTCCTATAATTCACCCCTCCACTTT	CASSRRGSYNSPLHF
TRBD2	TRBV5-1	TRBJ2-1	-	TGCGCCAGCAGCTTAGCGGGAGGCAATGAGCAGTTCTTC	CASSLAGGNEQFF